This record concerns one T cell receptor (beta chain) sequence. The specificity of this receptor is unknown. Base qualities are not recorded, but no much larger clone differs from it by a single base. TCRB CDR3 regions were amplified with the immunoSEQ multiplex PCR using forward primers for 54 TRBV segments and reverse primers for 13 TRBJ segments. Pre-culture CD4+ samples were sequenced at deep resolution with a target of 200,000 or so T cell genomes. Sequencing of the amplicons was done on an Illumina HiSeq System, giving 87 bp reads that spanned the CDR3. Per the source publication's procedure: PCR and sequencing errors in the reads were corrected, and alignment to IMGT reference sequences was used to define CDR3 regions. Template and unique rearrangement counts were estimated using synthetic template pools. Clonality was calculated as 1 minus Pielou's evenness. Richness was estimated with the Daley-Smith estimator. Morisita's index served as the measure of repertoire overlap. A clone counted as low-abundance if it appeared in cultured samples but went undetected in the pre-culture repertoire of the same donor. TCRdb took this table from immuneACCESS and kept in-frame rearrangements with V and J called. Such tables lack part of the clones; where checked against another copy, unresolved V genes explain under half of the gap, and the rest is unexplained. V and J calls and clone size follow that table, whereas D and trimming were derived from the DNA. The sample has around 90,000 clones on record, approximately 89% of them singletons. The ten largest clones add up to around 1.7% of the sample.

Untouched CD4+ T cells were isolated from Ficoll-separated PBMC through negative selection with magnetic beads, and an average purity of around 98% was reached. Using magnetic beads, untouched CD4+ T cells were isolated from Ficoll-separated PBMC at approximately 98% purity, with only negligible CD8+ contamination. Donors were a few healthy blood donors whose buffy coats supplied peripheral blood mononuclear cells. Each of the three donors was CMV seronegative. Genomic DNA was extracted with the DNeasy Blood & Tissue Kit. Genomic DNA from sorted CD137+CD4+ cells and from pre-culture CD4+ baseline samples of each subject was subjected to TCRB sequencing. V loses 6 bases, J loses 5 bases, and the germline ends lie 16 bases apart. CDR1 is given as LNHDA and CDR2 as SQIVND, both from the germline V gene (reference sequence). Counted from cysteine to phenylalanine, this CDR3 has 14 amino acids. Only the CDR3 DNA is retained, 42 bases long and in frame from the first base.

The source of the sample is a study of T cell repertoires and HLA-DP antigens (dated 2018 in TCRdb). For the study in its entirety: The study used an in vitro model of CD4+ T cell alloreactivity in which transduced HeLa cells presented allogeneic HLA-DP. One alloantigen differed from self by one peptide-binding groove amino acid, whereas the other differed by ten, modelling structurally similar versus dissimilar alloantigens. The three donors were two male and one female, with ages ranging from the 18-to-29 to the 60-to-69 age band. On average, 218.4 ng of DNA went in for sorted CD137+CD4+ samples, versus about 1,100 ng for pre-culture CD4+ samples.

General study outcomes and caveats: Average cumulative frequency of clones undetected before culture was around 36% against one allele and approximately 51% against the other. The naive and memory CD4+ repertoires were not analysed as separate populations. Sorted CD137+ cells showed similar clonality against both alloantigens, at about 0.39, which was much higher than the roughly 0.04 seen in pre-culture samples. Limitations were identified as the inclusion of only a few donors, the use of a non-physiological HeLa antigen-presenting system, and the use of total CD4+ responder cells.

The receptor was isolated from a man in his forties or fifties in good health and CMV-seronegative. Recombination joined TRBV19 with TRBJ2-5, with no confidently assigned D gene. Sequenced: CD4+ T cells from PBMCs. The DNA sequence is TGTGCCAGTAGACCCACCAGTCTCCGCGAGACCCAGTACTTC. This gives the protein CASRPTSLRETQYF.